Sequencing of this TCR beta chain was carried out in a study of blood T cell repertoires in COVID-19 (dated by TCRdb to about 2020). For the wider study: Samples from collaborators originated in the United States, Italy and Spain and spanned both the acute and convalescent phases of COVID-19. The material from the prospective study consisted of cDNA or gDNA derived from T cells, B-cell-depleted T cells, or PBMCs. Deeply sampled blood TCRbeta repertoires from subjects exposed to, actively infected with, or recovered from COVID-19 were included in the dataset. A freely available public database, intended as a resource for researchers studying the immune response to SARS-CoV-2, is where the repertoires were released. The samples were drawn from the first 160 participants of the ongoing ImmuneRACE study and from 950 to 1,500 subjects provided by 6 global collaborators. A de-identified subject ID, COVID-19 status, age in years and sex were almost always included in the sample metadata. Where available, HLA class I and class II types were obtained from metadata supplied by the sample provider rather than from assay-based typing. What the authors observed across the whole study: The amount of clinical and demographic metadata varied by source and participant and was provided uncurated.

The V end gives up 6 bases and the J end 6 bases, leaving 6 bases in the junction not matched to a gene. The CDR3 measures 15 amino acids from cysteine to phenylalanine. The retained sequence is limited to the CDR3, 45 bases, with the frame set at the first base. The germline V gene encodes CDR1 SQVTM and CDR2 ANQGSEA. The immunoSEQ Assay, a bias-controlled multiplex PCR, was used to amplify TCRbeta CDR3 regions from genomic DNA. On the authors' methods: Within the assay, amplification of reference gene primers was used to estimate how many nucleated cells each sample contained. To quantify the absolute abundance of each unique TCRbeta CDR3 rearrangement, sequence reads were collapsed and filtered. For each sample, productive Simpson clonality was calculated as the square root of Simpson's diversity index across productive rearrangements. This is the immuneACCESS table as TCRdb keeps it, with only in-frame sequences that have V and J called. A part of the clones is gone; compared with another copy, unresolved V genes explain less than half, and the rest is unexplained. V and J calls and clone size are those listed in that table; D and trimming were worked out from the DNA. The sample table lists approximately 500,000 clones, roughly 88% of them with a count of one. Of the sample, 1.5% to 2% is held by the ten largest clones.

Comments on this clone: Its recognized antigen is unknown. No qualities accompany the bases; no much larger clone lies one base away.

In the prospective study, participants were about 18 to 95 years old, resided in 25 or so geographic areas of the United States, and were enrolled through a virtual design. In the prospective study, participants were assigned to cohorts based on the clinical history participants reported in a screening survey and a study questionnaire. For ImmuneRACE Cohort 3, a participant was defined as recovered based on two consecutive negative NP/OP PCR tests, clearance by a healthcare professional, or resolution of symptoms. In the prospective study, whole blood, serum and a nasopharyngeal or oropharyngeal swab were collected from each participant by mobile phlebotomists. Over an approximately 2-month period, participants in the prospective study had the option of providing additional blood draws and questionnaires. Before DNA extraction, blood samples from the prospective study were shipped at room temperature or frozen.

Material: PBMCs or T cells enriched from blood (not recorded which). The origin of this receptor is a woman between 35 and 50 years old who had recovered from COVID-19. The V gene is TRBV29-1 and the J gene is TRBJ2-3, and TRBD2 aligns with 16 junction nucleotides. The CDR3: CSVSGTSGRADTQYF. The DNA sequence is TGCAGCGTGTCCGGGACTAGCGGGAGGGCTGATACGCAGTATTTT.